This T cell receptor beta chain was recovered during a study of cytomegalovirus exposure and HLA in healthy donors. Remarks on this clone: What it binds is unknown.

Both 60 Vbeta primers and 13 Jbeta primers went into the PCR. Repertoires were generated with immunoSEQ multiplex PCR, while TCRdb's copy carries only in-frame clones and drops some. In the table there are about 97,000 clones, approximately 77% of which are singletons. The V gene end was trimmed by 2 bases and the J gene end by 6 bases; junction bases not matched to a gene: 6. The CDR3 spans 15 residues. Germline V gives CDR1 SGHVS, CDR2 FQNEAQ. The donors (healthy individuals) were bone marrow donors. Notes on the study in general: Later genetic work tied a missense DCLRE1C variant to beta-chain V and J trimming. A few CMV-associated chains were confirmed in vitro to be specific for CMV antigens.

The sample consisted of PBMCs. The clonotype was recovered from a male donor in good health and CMV-seropositive. The rearrangement uses TRBV7-8 and TRBJ2-4, with 8 bases lining up with TRBD1. The CDR3 DNA reads as TGTGCCAGCAGCTTAACCTACGACAGGGGAAACATTCAGTACTTC. Residues: CASSLTYDRGNIQYF.